The clone carrying this T cell receptor beta chain showed up just once. The antigen is not known. The data were obtained in a study of B cell selection in AIRE deficiency. Study results and limitations: Shared Treg sequences were biased toward short CDR3s with few non-templated nucleotide insertions.

Sorting defined conventional CD4 T cells as CD4+CD127+. Trimming took 5 bases from V and 2 from J, leaving 17 bases between them. Germline CDR1 is MGHRA and CDR2 is YSYEKL. CDR3 length: 16 residues. Repertoires were generated with immunoSEQ multiplex PCR, while TCRdb's copy carries only in-frame clones and drops some. The table shows around 24,000 clones, with about 96% occurring only once. This TCR was recovered from a human donor in good health. The V and J genes are TRBV4-1 and TRBJ2-3, with D hard to call. The sample comprised CD4+CD127+ conventional T cells sorted from PBMCs. Written as DNA, the CDR3 is TGCGCCAGCAGCTATCAGTTCCCCTTAAACACAGATACGCAGTATTTT. Protein sequence: CASSYQFPLNTDTQYF.